Below are 16 T cell receptor beta chains sequenced from a single sample in a study of blood T cells in healthy people across ages (dated by TCRdb to between 2014 and 2017). The library was built by means of 5' RACE. The sample was run on an Illumina HiSeq 2500. The second PCR ran for about 6 to 12 cycles and used a J-beta primer mix along with a sample-barcoded 5' primer. TCRdb itself trimmed the public reads at Q25 with fastp, ran MiXCR and retained productive beta chains. Duplicate CDR3 protein sequences are folded into a single record with the most common DNA and genes. The sample contains about 930,000 distinct CDR3 sequences, 25% to 35% of them found a single time. The ten top clones hold roughly 10% of the sample. The data also belong to a second study, concerning T cells of mothers and their children.

The material sequenced was blood. These receptors were obtained from a woman in her thirties or forties in good health.

The chain has TRBV7-2 and TRBJ1-1; TRBD1 might be the D (5 bases). Germline CDR1 and CDR2: SGHTA and FQGNSA. The CDR3 has 14 residues. Trimming stripped 4 bases from V and 1 base from J, with 10 bases between. The chain's CDR3 is CASSSRAGNTEAFF. DNA of the CDR3: TGTGCCAGCAGCTCCAGGGCAGGGAACACTGAAGCTTTCTTT.

This clonotype was detected only a few times. The genes are TRBV28 and TRBJ1-1; D perhaps matches TRBD1 (5 bases). This CDR3 has 11 amino acids. V was clipped by 7 bases and J by 6 bases, with 9 bases between them. Germline-derived CDR1 and CDR2 are MDHEN and SYDVKM. CDR3: CASTRGAEAFF. The CDR3 nucleotides are TGTGCCAGCACCCGGGGCGCTGAAGCTTTCTTT. Looking up the rest from reference TRBV28 and TRBJ1-1 gives the full variable domain: DVKVTQSSRYLVKRTGEKVFLECVQDMDHENMFWYRQDPGLGLRLIYFSYDVKMKEKGDIPEGYSVSREKKERFSLILESASTNQTSMYLCASTRGAEAFFGQGTRLTVV.

This clonotype was seen a handful of times. The rearrangement joins TRBV6-2 or TRBV6-3 to TRBJ1-2, with unresolved D. The CDR3 loop spans 15 amino acids. Deletions cut 0 bases from V and 4 bases from J, with 12 bases between. Germline lookup yields CDR1 MNHEY and CDR2 SVGEGT. The CDR3 nucleotides read TGTGCCAGCAGTTACTCGTCAGGTTTCGGCTATGGCTACACCTTC. Protein: CASSYSSGFGYGYTF.

This clonotype was found many times. The chain links TRBV4-1 to TRBJ2-7; 10 bases match TRBD1. Trimming removed 0 bases from V and 3 bases from J; junction bases left unmatched: 5. This CDR3 is 16 amino acids long. CDR1 MGHRA and CDR2 YSYEKL come from the germline V gene. As DNA, the CDR3 is TGCGCCAGCAGCCAAGATTGGGACAGGGGATACTACGAGCAGTACTTC. This translates into CASSQDWDRGYYEQYF.

Concerning this clonotype: A much larger clone lies a single base off, so this may be a read error. This sequence joins TRBV19 and TRBJ1-2; D gene unclear. Germline values: CDR1 LNHDA, CDR2 SQIVND (reference sequence). V lost 4 bases to trimming and J lost 8 bases, with 11 bases between them. The length of the CDR3 is 12 residues. The CDR3: CASSTSERGYTF. Here the CDR3 DNA reads TGTGCCAGTAGTACTTCAGAGAGAGGCTACACCTTC.

The rearrangement joins TRBV24-1 to TRBJ2-2; 8 nucleotides align to TRBD1. The V segment lost 7 bases and the J segment 3 bases; nucleotides outside the gene matches: 6. The CDR3 contains 15 residues. The germline V gene encodes CDR1 KGHDR and CDR2 SFDVKD. The CDR3 protein is CATRGQGGDTGELFF. CDR3 sequence (DNA): TGTGCCACCAGAGGACAGGGAGGTGACACCGGGGAGCTGTTTTTT.

The V and J genes are TRBV6-2 or TRBV6-3 and TRBJ2-5; D gene uncertain. The ends were cut back, 0 bases at V and 5 bases at J, with 13 bases in the middle. The CDR3 is made up of 15 amino acids. Germline values: CDR1 MNHEY, CDR2 SVGEGT. Here the CDR3 reads CASSYSISRRETQYF. CDR3 DNA: TGTGCCAGCAGTTACTCGATCTCACGGCGGGAGACCCAGTACTTC.

The chain employs TRBV28 and TRBJ1-5; D perhaps matches TRBD1 (5 bases). Looked up from germline, CDR1 is MDHEN and CDR2 is SYDVKM. Between the trimmed V and J ends, which lost 4 bases and 5 bases, there was a span of 12 bases. CDR3 length equals 14 residues. The CDR3 region is CASSYTAGDQPQHF. The DNA of the CDR3 is TGTGCCAGCAGTTATACGGCGGGGGATCAGCCCCAGCATTTT.

The V and J genes are TRBV7-6 and TRBJ1-5; D perhaps matches TRBD1 (6 bases). The CDR3 is 14 amino acids. Between the trimmed V and J ends, which lost 9 bases and 6 bases, there was a span of 18 bases. CDR1 SGHVS and CDR2 FNYEAQ come from the germline V gene. The CDR3 loop is CASATGARSQPQHF. The CDR3, as DNA: TGTGCCAGTGCTACGGGGGCGCGGAGTCAGCCCCAGCATTTT.

This clonotype was seen only a few times. The rearrangement uses TRBV15 and TRBJ2-3; maybe TRBD2 (6 bases). In germline, CDR1 is LNHNV, CDR2 YYDKDF (reference sequence). This CDR3 spans 16 amino acids. V gave up 3 bases and J gave up 0 bases, with 13 bases separating them. The CDR3 sequence: CATSRDPRDSTDTQYF. In DNA form, the CDR3 reads TGTGCCACCAGCAGGGACCCGCGGGACAGCACAGATACGCAGTATTTT. The variable domain in full, with the rest retrieved from reference TRBV15 and TRBJ2-3, is DAMVIQNPRYQVTQFGKPVTLSCSQTLNHNVMYWYQQKSSQAPKLLFHYYDKDFNNEADTPDNFQSRRPNTSFCFLDIRSPGLGDTAMYLCATSRDPRDSTDTQYFGPGTRLTVL.

The gene calls are TRBV28 and TRBJ2-3; possible D gene TRBD1, 6 bases. V lost 3 bases to trimming and J lost 4 bases, with 17 bases between them. CDR3 length: 16 amino acids. CDR1 is MDHEN, CDR2 SYDVKM, per germline. In DNA, the CDR3 is TGTGCCAGCAGTTTTCTGCAGGGGCAGGGCGCAGATACGCAGTATTTT. Amino acid sequence: CASSFLQGQGADTQYF.

This clonotype turned up a few times. The V call is TRBV7-3, the J call TRBJ2-1; D uncertain. The V gene lost 2 bases and the J gene lost 4 bases, with 6 bases spanning the gap. CDR1 is SGHTA and CDR2 is FQGTGA in the germline V gene. This CDR3 has 13 amino acids. The CDR3 nucleotides are TGTGCCAGCAGCTTACGAGAGTACAATGAGCAGTTCTTC. The encoded protein is CASSLREYNEQFF.

CDR3 nucleotides: TGCGCCAGCAGCTTGGGGGATTCGCTCTACAATGAGCAGTTCTTC. Translating gives CASSLGDSLYNEQFF. V and J are TRBV5-1 and TRBJ2-1; D is uncertain. Germline assignment: CDR1 SGHRS and CDR2 YFSETQ. The CDR3 runs to 15 residues. Deletions cut 0 bases from V and 3 bases from J, with 10 bases between. Combining the CDR3 with reference TRBV5-1 and TRBJ2-1 gives the whole variable domain KAGVTQTPRYLIKTRGQQVTLSCSPISGHRSVSWYQQTPGQGLQFLFEYFSETQRNKGNFPGRFSGRQFSNSRSEMNVSTLELGDSALYLCASSLGDSLYNEQFFGPGTRLTVL.

In its sample, this clonotype was seen a few times. A much larger clonotype is one base distant, so this may be a read error. The chain has TRBV9 and TRBJ2-6; tentative D call: TRBD1 (5 bases). Germline V gene lookup returns CDR1 SGDLS and CDR2 YYNGEE. The CDR3 is made up of 13 amino acids. CDR3 residues: CASSVAGANVRTF. As DNA, the CDR3 is TGTGCCAGCAGCGTAGCTGGGGCCAACGTCCGGACTTTC.

V gene TRBV7-2 combines with J gene TRBJ2-7, with TRBD1 identical over 9 bases. In germline, CDR1 is SGHTA, CDR2 FQGNSA. This CDR3 is 13 amino acids long. V lost 5 bases to trimming and J lost 7 bases; unmatched junction nucleotides: 6. DNA of the CDR3: TGTGCCAGCAGCGGTACAGGGGGCATGGAGCAGTACTTC. It yields the protein CASSGTGGMEQYF.

This chain uses TRBV5-1 with TRBJ2-7; 11 bases map to TRBD1. The CDR3 extends over 16 amino acids. J gave up 3 bases and V 3 bases, and 8 bases lay outside the gene matches. CDR1 and CDR2 (germline): SGHRS, YFSETQ. The CDR3 DNA reads as TGCGCCAGCAGCTCCTCGACCGGGACAGGGGGCTACGAGCAGTACTTC. Encoded protein: CASSSSTGTGGYEQYF.